The 23 T cell receptor beta chains below all came from one sample that was sequenced in a study of blood T cell repertoires in COVID-19. Assay: immunoSEQ multiplex PCR; the TCRdb copy retains only in-frame clones and omits some. The sample lists 150,000 to 200,000 clones, almost 85% occurring once. Source material: PBMCs or T cells enriched from blood (not recorded which). All receptors derive from a man aged 45-65 years who had recovered from COVID-19.

The chain joins TRBV5-1 to TRBJ2-2, with TRBD2 identical over 11 bases. The ends lost 7 bases at V and 7 bases at J; junction bases unmatched: 9. Germline V gives CDR1 SGHRS, CDR2 YFSETQ. The length of the CDR3 is 15 residues. This CDR3 reads CASQTSGSPRGELFF. DNA for the CDR3: TGCGCCAGCCAAACTAGCGGGAGCCCGCGCGGGGAGCTGTTTTTT.

V gene TRBV6-5 combines with J gene TRBJ2-7; TRBD2 might be the D (6 bases). The CDR3 extends over 15 amino acids. Germline loops: CDR1 MNHEY, CDR2 SVGAGI. V was clipped by 6 bases and J by 0 bases, with 15 bases between them. The chain's CDR3 is CASRALGGVSYEQYF. The DNA for the CDR3 is TGTGCCAGCAGGGCCCTAGGCGGGGTCTCCTACGAGCAGTACTTC.

The CDR3 bases are TGTGCCAGCACCGCTTCCAGCGGGGGGGCCGGCACCGGGGAGCTGTTTTTT. Translated, it gives CASTASSGGAGTGELFF. The chain carries TRBV5-4 and TRBJ2-2, with 10 bases fitting TRBD2. The germline V gene has CDR1 SGHNT and CDR2 YYREEE (reference sequence). The V segment lost 6 bases and the J segment 4 bases; nucleotides outside the gene matches: 12. The CDR3 contains 17 residues.

The V and J genes are TRBV7-7 and TRBJ1-5; 11 bases align to TRBD1. V gave up 4 bases and J gave up 0 bases; unmatched junction bases: 11. The CDR3 extends over 19 amino acids. From germline, CDR1 is SSHAT and CDR2 FNYEAQ (reference sequence). The DNA of the CDR3 is TGTGCCAGCAGCTCCTTCAGGACAGGGGGCTCTAATAGCAATCAGCCCCAGCATTTT. Translation: CASSSFRTGGSNSNQPQHF.

The chain is built from TRBV7-2 and TRBJ2-5; 7 nucleotides align to TRBD2. Trimming took 0 bases from V and 4 from J; bases not matched to a gene: 5. CDR1 and CDR2 (germline): SGHTA, FQGNSA. There are 15 residues in the CDR3. As DNA, the CDR3 is TGTGCCAGCAGCTTAGCGCTCGCGGGAGTAGAGACCCAGTACTTC. It translates to CASSLALAGVETQYF. Full variable domain (rest looked up from reference TRBV7-2 and TRBJ2-5): GAGVSQSPSNKVTEKGKDVELRCDPISGHTALYWYRQSLGQGLEFLIYFQGNSAPDKSGLPSDRFSAERTGGSVSTLTIQRTQQEDSAVYLCASSLALAGVETQYFGPGTRLLVL.

This rearrangement joins TRBV19 to TRBJ2-7, with unresolved D. V shed 4 bases and J shed 5 bases, with 15 bases lying between them. The CDR3 length is 14 residues. Per germline, CDR1 LNHDA and CDR2 SQIVND (reference sequence). The CDR3 loop is CASSKSGYRDEQYF. The CDR3 DNA reads as TGTGCCAGTAGTAAGTCGGGTTATCGAGACGAGCAGTACTTC.

DNA of the CDR3: TGTGCCAGCAGCTCCGGACTTACTTCAGATACGCAGTATTTT. Its protein is CASSSGLTSDTQYF. The chain carries TRBV5-5 and TRBJ2-3; D perhaps matches TRBD2 (5 bases). Trimming took 3 bases from V and 4 from J, leaving 12 bases between them. Germline V lookup: CDR1 SGHKS, CDR2 YYEKEE (reference sequence). The CDR3 spans 14 residues.

The V and J genes are TRBV5-1 and TRBJ2-3; D unresolved. CDR3 length: 15 amino acids. Germline V gives CDR1 SGHRS, CDR2 YFSETQ. V lost 4 bases to trimming and J lost 2 bases, with 14 bases between them. The CDR3 protein is CASSLRVSLTDTQYF. CDR3 DNA sequence: TGCGCCAGCAGCCTCCGGGTCTCCCTCACAGATACGCAGTATTTT.

V and J are TRBV27 and TRBJ2-3, with D hard to call. The germline gives CDR1 MNHEY, CDR2 SMNVEV (reference sequence). The CDR3 is 12 amino acids. Trimming left V 5 bases short and J 8 bases short, with 11 bases between. CDR3 sequence (DNA): TGTGCCAGCAGTCCAAACTTGCGTACGCAGTATTTT. This encodes CASSPNLRTQYF.

The chain combines TRBV7-3 with TRBJ2-2; a possible D gene is TRBD2 (5 bases). V was cut by 1 base and J by 2 bases, with 11 bases left in between. The germline V gene encodes CDR1 SGHTA and CDR2 FQGTGA. CDR3 size: 16 residues. For the CDR3, the DNA is TGTGCCAGCAGCTTAATGTCTGAGGGAAACACCGGGGAGCTGTTTTTT. Translated, it gives CASSLMSEGNTGELFF.

This rearrangement joins TRBV29-1 to TRBJ1-1, with D possibly TRBD1 on 5 matching bases. The CDR3 totals 14 residues. The germline V gene has CDR1 SQVTM and CDR2 ANQGSEA. V shed 5 bases and J shed 3 bases, with 16 bases lying between them. The CDR3 DNA is TGCAGCGTTCCGCTGGGGGGGTGGGACACTGAAGCTTTCTTT. This encodes CSVPLGGWDTEAFF.

V is TRBV29-1 and J is TRBJ1-4; TRBD1 agrees at 10 bases. CDR1 and CDR2 (germline): SQVTM, ANQGSEA. The CDR3 is 15 residues long. V dropped 3 bases and J dropped 5; count of bases not matched to a gene: 6. DNA for the CDR3: TGCAGCGTTGACGAGACAGGGGGCGGGAATGAAAAACTGTTTTTT. Translating it yields CSVDETGGGNEKLFF.

V is TRBV5-1 and J is TRBJ1-4, with D perhaps TRBD1 (5 bases). The germline V gene has CDR1 SGHRS and CDR2 YFSETQ. Trimming pared 3 bases from V and 8 bases from J, leaving 17 bases between. There are 15 residues in the CDR3. CDR3 sequence: CASSSMAGLGEKLFF. The CDR3 bases are TGCGCCAGCAGCTCGATGGCGGGGCTCGGCGAAAAACTGTTTTTT.

The chain links TRBV18 to TRBJ2-1, with 7 bases lining up with TRBD2. The V and J ends lost 0 bases and 10 bases, in that order; junction bases with no gene match: 6. The CDR3 contains 14 residues. The V gene's germline CDR1 is KGHSH and CDR2 LQKENI. The CDR3 protein is CASSPPRERGEQFF. In DNA, the CDR3 is TGTGCCAGCTCACCACCGCGGGAGCGCGGGGAGCAGTTCTTC.

V is TRBV7-2 and J is TRBJ2-1; 11 nucleotides line up with TRBD2. The CDR3 contains 17 residues. Germline lookup yields CDR1 SGHTA and CDR2 FQGNSA. J gave up 4 bases and V 1 base, and 6 bases lay outside the gene matches. CDR3 protein: CASSLVRGTSGYNEQFF. CDR3 DNA sequence: TGTGCCAGCAGCTTAGTTCGCGGGACTAGCGGTTACAATGAGCAGTTCTTC.

The rearrangement uses TRBV3-1 (or the pseudogene TRBV3-2) and TRBJ1-2, with D possibly matching TRBD1 (5 bases). This CDR3 contains 15 residues. Trimming removed 2 bases from V and 4 bases from J, with 14 bases in between. Germline V gene lookup returns CDR1 LGHDT and CDR2 YNNKEL (reference sequence). In DNA form, the CDR3 reads TGTGCCAGCAGCCAACAGGGCCACGGCGCCTATGGCTACACCTTC. It yields the protein CASSQQGHGAYGYTF.

The chain uses TRBV29-1 and TRBJ1-2, with D perhaps matching TRBD1 (6 bases). CDR3 length: 13 amino acids. The V gene's germline CDR1 is SQVTM and CDR2 ANQGSEA. V was pared by 5 bases and J by 2 bases, with 12 bases between. This chain's CDR3 is CSVLRTGNYGYTF. The CDR3 DNA is TGCAGCGTTCTCCGTACAGGGAACTATGGCTACACCTTC.

The table lists this clone with a few counts. The chain couples TRBV10-1 to TRBJ1-6; D possibly corresponds to TRBD1 (6 bases). Germline V lookup: CDR1 WNHNN, CDR2 SYGVQD (reference sequence). The CDR3 is 12 amino acids. Deletions cut 6 bases from V and 13 bases from J, with 13 bases between. The CDR3 loop reads CASRQGLGPLHF. As DNA, the CDR3 is TGCGCCAGCAGACAGGGTTTGGGCCCCCTCCACTTT.

This clone was observed once. The chain carries TRBV15 and TRBJ2-7; possible D gene TRBD2, 6 bases. The V gene lost 6 bases and the J gene lost 6 bases, with 9 bases spanning the gap. Germline V gene sequence: CDR1 LNHNV, CDR2 YYDKDF (reference sequence). The CDR3 is 11 residues long. CDR3 in amino acids: CATRKGGEQYF. CDR3 coding DNA: TGTGCCACCAGGAAGGGAGGCGAGCAGTACTTC. Variable domain in full (rest from reference TRBV15 and TRBJ2-7): DAMVIQNPRYQVTQFGKPVTLSCSQTLNHNVMYWYQQKSSQAPKLLFHYYDKDFNNEADTPDNFQSRRPNTSFCFLDIRSPGLGDTAMYLCATRKGGEQYFGPGTRLTVT.

The chain uses TRBV28 and TRBJ1-3; 8 bases agree with TRBD1. Germline lookup yields CDR1 MDHEN and CDR2 SYDVKM. V lost 4 bases and J lost 16; bases outside the gene matches: 6. This CDR3 is built from 11 residues. The CDR3 spells CASSSGQGFYF. The CDR3 nucleotides read TGTGCCAGCAGTTCCGGACAGGGTTTCTATTTT.

The chain employs TRBV7-9 and TRBJ2-7, with 8 bases lining up with TRBD1. The CDR3 sequence is 14 residues long. J gave up 0 bases and V 5 bases, and 3 bases lay outside the gene matches. In germline, CDR1 is SEHNR, CDR2 FQNEAQ (reference sequence). CDR3 region: CASSADRASYEQYF. Here the CDR3 DNA reads TGTGCCAGCAGCGCGGACAGGGCCTCCTACGAGCAGTACTTC. Full variable domain (rest looked up from reference TRBV7-9 and TRBJ2-7): DTGVSQNPRHKITKRGQNVTFRCDPISEHNRLYWYRQTLGQGPEFLTYFQNEAQLEKSRLLSDRFSAERPKGSFSTLEIQRTEQGDSAMYLCASSADRASYEQYFGPGTRLTVT.

This clone came up once. CDR3 sequence: CASTPGGGLYGYTF. The CDR3 DNA is TGTGCCAGCACCCCTGGGGGGGGGCTGTATGGCTACACCTTC. The chain is built from TRBV28 and TRBJ1-2; TRBD1 might be the D (6 bases). Deletions cut 7 bases from V and 5 bases from J, with 17 bases between. Germline values: CDR1 MDHEN, CDR2 SYDVKM. The CDR3 is 14 amino acids.

The sample holds a few counts of this clone. The genes are TRBV28 and TRBJ2-7; D ambiguous. This CDR3 has 11 residues. Between the trimmed V and J ends, which lost 10 bases and 5 bases, there was a span of 12 bases. Germline CDR1 reads MDHEN; CDR2 reads SYDVKM. The CDR3: CATYELHEQYF. CDR3 nucleotide sequence: TGTGCCACCTACGAACTGCACGAGCAGTACTTC.